The next 28 T cell receptor beta chains were all read from a single sample in a study of T cells in Graves' hyperthyroidism and ophthalmopathy. The source material, RNA transcripts, was used to amplify TCR beta CDR3 regions. A first-round RT-PCR of the TCR CDR3 used the HTBI primer set. TCRdb itself ran the multiplex PCR reads through MiXCR, one entry per CDR3 protein. Among 610,000 or so distinct CDR3 sequences listed, approximately 44% were seen once. The specimen sequenced was peripheral blood or thyroid tissue (not recorded which). The receptor set was obtained from a woman between 18 and 29 years old with Graves' hyperthyroidism.

This clonotype was picked up many times. This chain uses TRBV29-1 with TRBJ1-2; 8 bases line up with TRBD1. The CDR3 extends over 15 amino acids. Germline CDR1 and CDR2: SQVTM and ANQGSEA. V trimming: 6 bases; J trimming: 2 bases; junction bases outside the gene matches: 11. CDR3 amino acids: CSVDFNRGVNYGYTF. CDR3 DNA: TGCAGCGTCGACTTTAACAGGGGGGTGAACTATGGCTACACCTTC.

Many counts were recorded for this clonotype. The gene calls are TRBV20-1 and TRBJ1-1; tentatively, D is TRBD1 (6 bases). Germline values: CDR1 DFQATT, CDR2 SNEGSKA (reference sequence). The CDR3 is made up of 13 amino acids. Trimming removed 6 bases from V and 1 base from J, with 12 bases in between. The chain's CDR3 is CSALGTQNTEAFF. DNA of the CDR3: TGCAGTGCGCTCGGGACACAGAACACTGAAGCTTTCTTT.

This clonotype was picked up many times. The rearrangement joins TRBV7-9 to TRBJ2-7, with TRBD1 as a possible D gene (6 bases). Germline V CDR1 and CDR2: SEHNR, FQNEAQ (reference sequence). The CDR3 consists of 13 residues. V was cut by 2 bases and J by 5 bases, with 10 bases left in between. The CDR3: CASSLLGGDEQYF. CDR3 nucleotides: TGTGCCAGCAGCTTATTAGGGGGTGACGAGCAGTACTTC.

This clonotype was seen many times. The chain combines TRBV20-1 with TRBJ2-7, with 12 positions matching TRBD2. Trimming cost V 5 bases and J 6 bases; bases outside gene matches: 8. Germline CDR1 and CDR2: DFQATT and SNEGSKA (reference sequence). CDR3 length equals 14 residues. The CDR3 DNA is TGCAGTGCTCGATCGGGACTAGCGGGTTCCGAGCAGTACTTC. Translating gives CSARSGLAGSEQYF.

The chain uses TRBV20-1 and TRBJ2-7, with D tentatively TRBD1 (5 bases). V lost 6 bases to trimming and J lost 1 base, with 16 bases between them. This CDR3 has 14 residues. Germline V lookup: CDR1 DFQATT, CDR2 SNEGSKA (reference sequence). The CDR3 protein is CSASRNQGSYEQYF. The CDR3 bases are TGCAGTGCCAGCAGGAACCAGGGATCCTACGAGCAGTACTTC.

This clonotype came up a few times. The J gene is TRBJ1-1, the V gene TRBV18; D not resolved. The V gene lost 3 bases and the J gene lost 3 bases, with 5 bases spanning the gap. CDR1 and CDR2 (germline): KGHSH, LQKENI. The CDR3 loop spans 12 amino acids. CDR3 in DNA: TGTGCCAGCTCACCCCAGCACACTGAAGCTTTCTTT. It specifies CASSPQHTEAFF.

About this clonotype itself: Lacking the conserved final phenylalanine or tryptophan, this CDR3 likely reflects a read error. It is unclear where the CDR3 begins or ends on the DNA, so no DNA is shown, and the CDR3 is as TCRdb lists it. The chain uses TRBV7-2 and TRBJ1-4; the table gives TRBD1 as D, unverified against the DNA. Germline CDR1 reads SGHTA; CDR2 reads FQGNSA. The CDR3 is 8 amino acids long, termini counted. CDR3 sequence: CASSPLYL.

The table lists this clonotype with many counts. This chain links TRBV28 with TRBJ2-7; a possible D gene is TRBD1 (5 bases). CDR1 MDHEN and CDR2 SYDVKM come from the germline V gene. The V end lost 6 bases, the J end lost 4 bases, and 13 bases lay between the germline ends. CDR3 length equals 13 residues. The chain's CDR3 is CASRDGAMYEQYF. In DNA, the CDR3 is TGTGCCAGCAGGGATGGGGCTATGTACGAGCAGTACTTC.

Details on this clonotype: This may come from a read error, since a much larger clone is one base off. The J gene is TRBJ2-5, the V gene TRBV7-6; TRBD2 might be the D (7 bases). The CDR3 sequence is 16 residues long. Germline V gene sequence: CDR1 SGHVS, CDR2 FNYEAQ. For the CDR3, the DNA is TGTGCCAGCAGCTGGGGCGGGGGCGCCCCCCAAGGGACCCAGTACTTC. Amino acids: CASSWGGGAPQGTQYF.

This clonotype has just a few counts. The V call is TRBV12-3 or TRBV12-4, the J call TRBJ2-5; D may be TRBD1 (8 bases). V was cut by 5 bases and J by 2 bases, with 27 bases left in between. CDR3 length: 19 amino acids. In DNA, the CDR3 is TGTGCCAGCAGTGGGTTGGGGGGGACAGGAACGAACAAGCAAGAGACCCAGTACTTC. Translation: CASSGLGGTGTNKQETQYF.

This clonotype came up many times. This chain connects TRBV3-1 to TRBJ1-1, with TRBD1 as a possible D gene (6 bases). Germline CDR1 reads LGHDT; CDR2 reads YNNKEL (reference sequence). The CDR3 has 11 amino acids. V lost 7 bases, J lost 5 bases, and 8 bases lay in between. The DNA for the CDR3 is TGTGCCAGCACGAGGGGGACTGAAGCTTTCTTT. As protein: CASTRGTEAFF.

The chain combines TRBV7-4 with TRBJ1-4; D possibly corresponds to TRBD1 (5 bases). V lost 5 bases and J lost 8, with 18 bases in between. CDR3 length: 15 residues. CDR1 is SGHVT, CDR2 SQSDAQ, per germline. In DNA, the CDR3 is TGTGCCAGCAGCCTCTTAGGGACGGCGGACGAAAAACTGTTTTTT. Amino acid sequence: CASSLLGTADEKLFF.

A remark on this clonotype: At one boundary the junction diverges from the germline segment, which might be a read error. The chain couples TRBV19 to TRBJ2-6; 7 positions match TRBD1. The length of the CDR3 is 14 residues. CDR1 is LNHDA, CDR2 SQIVND, per germline (reference sequence). The CDR3 protein is CASSNIQGKNTEAF. The CDR3 nucleotides are TGTGCCAGTAGTAATATACAGGGGAAGAACACTGAAGCTTTC.

This clonotype was seen more than once but under ten times. V gene TRBV7-9 combines with J gene TRBJ2-2; D is uncertain. CDR1 and CDR2 from the germline V gene are SEHNR and FQNEAQ (reference sequence). The CDR3 contains 11 residues. Trimming shortened V by 7 bases and J by 8 bases, and 8 bases separated the two germline ends. The CDR3 bases are TGTGCCAGCACCCTCAATGGGGAGCTGTTTTTT. It codes for CASTLNGELFF.

This chain links TRBV20-1 with TRBJ1-6; D is possibly TRBD1 (5 bases). CDR1 and CDR2 (germline): DFQATT, SNEGSKA (reference sequence). V lost 3 bases and J 6 bases, leaving 12 bases between the germline ends. There are 14 residues in the CDR3. Here the CDR3 DNA reads TGCAGTGCTAGTCTTCAGGGCCCTAATTCACCCCTCCACTTT. Translating it yields CSASLQGPNSPLHF.

This clonotype was recorded many times. J is TRBJ2-7 and V is TRBV7-2, with D possibly called TRBD1 or TRBD2 (5 bases each). Germline CDR1 and CDR2: SGHTA and FQGNSA. The CDR3 sequence is 11 residues long. Trimming left V 6 bases short and J 4 bases short, with 7 bases between. CDR3 sequence: CASRGPYEQYF. The CDR3 bases are TGTGCCAGCAGGGGACCGTACGAGCAGTACTTC.

This rearrangement joins TRBV2 to TRBJ1-1; no firm D call. In germline, CDR1 is SNHLY, CDR2 FYNNEI. The V and J ends lost 11 bases and 6 bases respectively, with 16 bases between them. CDR3 size: 12 residues. Here the CDR3 DNA reads TGTGCCCGCCCTATGGGGTTGGCTGAAGCTTTCTTT. Its translation: CARPMGLAEAFF.

The rearrangement joins TRBV19 to TRBJ1-4, with D uncertain. V lost 2 bases, J lost 0 bases, and 10 bases lay in between. The CDR3 contains 16 residues. Germline V CDR1 and CDR2: LNHDA, SQIVND (reference sequence). CDR3 amino acids: CASSISNSATNEKLFF. For the CDR3, the DNA is TGTGCCAGTAGTATATCGAACAGTGCAACTAATGAAAAACTGTTTTTT.

V is TRBV6-1 and J is TRBJ2-7; 7 positions agree with TRBD1. This CDR3 region has 16 residues. Germline V CDR1 and CDR2: MNHNS, SASEGT. Trimming at V came to 5 bases and at J to 7 bases, leaving 17 bases not matched to a gene. CDR3 amino acids: CASSLRTGFSYNEQYF. In DNA, the CDR3 is TGTGCCAGCAGTTTACGGACAGGCTTCTCCTACAATGAGCAGTACTTC.

This clonotype was seen at least ten times. The chain carries TRBV6-5 and TRBJ2-5, with 7 nucleotides matching TRBD1. Germline lookup yields CDR1 MNHEY and CDR2 SVGAGI. This CDR3 region has 14 residues. The junction had 11 bases not matched to a gene; V was cut back by 10 bases and J by 3 bases. In DNA, the CDR3 is TGTGCCACCCAGCCCGACGGGACAGAAGAGACCCAGTACTTC. This translates into CATQPDGTEETQYF.

This clonotype was counted ten times or more. The CDR3 sequence: CASSLAGSAAYEQYF. Here the CDR3 DNA reads TGCGCCAGCAGCTTGGCAGGAAGCGCGGCCTACGAGCAGTACTTC. This chain joins TRBV5-1 and TRBJ2-7; D ambiguous. CDR1 is SGHRS, CDR2 YFSETQ, per germline. The V and J ends lost 0 bases and 2 bases respectively, with 12 bases between them. The CDR3 totals 15 residues.

This clonotype has a count of ten or more. The chain combines TRBV6-2 or TRBV6-3 with TRBJ1-5; 8 nucleotides agree with TRBD1. This CDR3 region has 14 residues. J was trimmed by 7 bases and V by 6 bases; bases with no gene match: 8. Looked up from germline, CDR1 is MNHEY and CDR2 is SVGEGT. CDR3 protein: CASRAGGAGQPQHF. CDR3 nucleotides: TGTGCCAGCAGGGCAGGGGGCGCGGGGCAGCCCCAGCATTTT.

CDR3 loop: CASSLGGTGLYGYTF. For the CDR3, the DNA is TGTGCCAGCAGCTTAGGAGGGACAGGGTTGTATGGCTACACCTTC. V is TRBV7-8 and J is TRBJ1-2; 9 nucleotides match TRBD1. This CDR3 has 15 amino acids. V shed 1 base, J shed 5 bases, and the junction held 5 bases outside the gene matches. Germline CDR1 SGHVS, CDR2 FQNEAQ.

This clonotype was counted many times. The CDR3 region is CSASPGPRGNQPQHF. CDR3 coding DNA: TGCAGTGCTTCCCCCGGCCCCCGGGGCAATCAGCCCCAGCATTTT. The chain couples TRBV20-1 to TRBJ1-5; D gene ambiguous. The CDR3 is 15 amino acids. The germline gives CDR1 DFQATT, CDR2 SNEGSKA (reference sequence). The ends were cut back, 5 bases at V and 2 bases at J, with 16 bases in the middle.

This clonotype has only a few counts. The V gene is TRBV6-5, the J gene TRBJ2-5; the D gene is possibly TRBD2 (6 bases). TRBJ2-3 explains the end of the DNA better; the J call may be wrong. The CDR3 consists of 12 residues. Per germline, CDR1 MNHEY and CDR2 SVGAGI. The CDR3, as DNA: TGTGCCAGCAGTTCTCGTAGCGGTACGCAGTATTTT. It specifies CASSSRSGTQYF.

At least ten counts were recorded for this clonotype. The rearrangement joins TRBV24-1 to TRBJ2-5; TRBD2 matches at 14 bases. Germline V CDR1 and CDR2: KGHDR, SFDVKD. There are 18 residues in the CDR3. Losses at the gene ends were 4 bases for V and 5 bases for J; bases not matched to a gene: 11. Here the CDR3 DNA reads TGTGCCACCAGTGACCTCGGGACTAGCGGGAGTTGGGGGGAGACCCAGTACTTC. Translating it yields CATSDLGTSGSWGETQYF.

This clonotype appeared many times. This rearrangement joins TRBV6-2 or TRBV6-3 to TRBJ1-1; D is ambiguous. The CDR3 runs 12 residues. Trimming left V 8 bases short and J 0 bases short, with 7 bases between. CDR1 and CDR2 (germline): MNHEY, SVGEGT. The CDR3 DNA reads as TGTGCCAGCGGCAGACTGAACACTGAAGCTTTCTTT. It yields the protein CASGRLNTEAFF.

This clonotype appeared many times. The junction differs from germline at one of its ends, possibly a read error. The chain is built from TRBV7-7 and TRBJ2-2; TRBD1 agrees at 7 bases. The germline CDR1 and CDR2 sequences are SSHAT and FNYEAQ (reference sequence). The CDR3 length is 17 residues. DNA of the CDR3: TGTGCTAGCAGCCCGCCCGGACAGGAGATGAACACCGGGGAGCTGTTTTTT. Translated, it gives CASSPPGQEMNTGELFF. Using reference TRBV7-7 and TRBJ2-2 for the parts outside the CDR3, the full variable domain is GAGVSQSPRYKVTKRGQDVTLRCDPISSHATLYWYQQALGQGPEFLTYFNYEAQPDKSGLPSDRFSAERPEGSISTLTIQRTEQRDSAMYRCASSPPGQEMNTGELFFGEGSRLTVL.